One sample yielded the 25 T cell receptor beta chains listed below, sequenced in a study of blood T cell repertoires in COVID-19. Profiling relied on immunoSEQ multiplex PCR, and the TCRdb table lists in-frame clones only, not all of them. The sample contains about 35,000 clones, around 87% of which appear only once. The source material was peripheral blood. These receptors were collected from a human donor in a cohort sampled during active COVID-19.

This chain connects TRBV7-2 to TRBJ2-7; perhaps TRBD1 as D (6 bases). V shed 0 bases and J shed 2 bases, with 14 bases lying between them. The CDR3 is 16 residues long. Per germline, CDR1 SGHTA and CDR2 FQGNSA. The CDR3 DNA reads as TGTGCCAGCAGCTTAGCGTCTACAGGGCGAGCCTACGAGCAGTACTTC. This translates into CASSLASTGRAYEQYF.

The chain recombines TRBV11-2 with TRBJ1-1; D perhaps matches TRBD1 (5 bases). Trimming stripped 5 bases from V and 0 bases from J, with 16 bases between. Germline V gives CDR1 SGHAT, CDR2 FQNNGV. CDR3 size: 16 residues. The CDR3 sequence: CASSPGLWGMNTEAFF. The DNA of the CDR3 is TGTGCCAGCAGCCCGGGACTTTGGGGGATGAACACTGAAGCTTTCTTT.

This clone has only one observation. The V and J genes are TRBV24-1 and TRBJ2-2; weak D call: TRBD1 (6 bases). With 4 bases removed from V and 4 bases from J, the gap between germline ends came to 9 bases. The CDR3 extends over 14 amino acids. Germline CDR1 and CDR2: KGHDR and SFDVKD. The CDR3 coding sequence is TGTGCCACCAGTGAGGGGACATTCACCGGGGAGCTGTTTTTT. It encodes CATSEGTFTGELFF.

The genes are TRBV7-8 and TRBJ1-2; D perhaps matches TRBD1 (5 bases). Per the germline V gene, CDR1 is SGHVS and CDR2 is FQNEAQ. The CDR3 runs to 14 residues. Trimming removed 2 bases at V and 4 bases at J, with 11 bases between. The CDR3 DNA reads TGTGCCAGCAGCTTACAACAGGCCGTCTATGGCTACACCTTC. Its translation is CASSLQQAVYGYTF. Full variable domain (rest looked up from reference TRBV7-8 and TRBJ1-2): GAGVSQSPRYKVAKRGQDVALRCDPISGHVSLFWYQQALGQGPEFLTYFQNEAQLDKSGLPSDRFFAERPEGSVSTLKIQRTQQEDSAVYLCASSLQQAVYGYTFGSGTRLTVV.

The rearrangement uses TRBV7-9 and TRBJ2-1; 7 nucleotides agree with TRBD1. With 6 bases clipped from V and 0 bases from J, the junction kept 5 bases outside the gene matches. The CDR3 is 15 residues long. Germline lookup yields CDR1 SEHNR and CDR2 FQNEAQ (reference sequence). CDR3 residues: CASRTDRDSYNEQFF. CDR3 nucleotide sequence: TGTGCCAGCAGAACTGACAGGGACTCCTACAATGAGCAGTTCTTC.

J is TRBJ2-7 and V is TRBV5-6; D not certain. The CDR3 is 15 residues long. Germline values: CDR1 SGHDT, CDR2 YYEEEE. V lost 1 base to trimming and J lost 3 bases, with 14 bases between them. The CDR3 DNA follows: TGTGCCAGCAGCTTGTTGGGCGACCCTCGCTACGAGCAGTACTTC. Amino acid sequence: CASSLLGDPRYEQYF.

In this sample, this clone turned up a few times. The V call is TRBV7-9, the J call TRBJ1-3; the D gene is possibly TRBD1 (5 bases). CDR3 length: 13 residues. CDR1 is SEHNR and CDR2 is FQNEAQ in the germline V gene (reference sequence). V gave up 2 bases and J gave up 6 bases, with 8 bases separating them. The CDR3: CASSLLGPNTIYF. The CDR3 DNA reads as TGTGCCAGCAGCTTATTGGGGCCAAACACCATATATTTT. Complete variable domain (other parts from reference TRBV7-9 and TRBJ1-3): DTGVSQNPRHKITKRGQNVTFRCDPISEHNRLYWYRQTLGQGPEFLTYFQNEAQLEKSRLLSDRFSAERPKGSFSTLEIQRTEQGDSAMYLCASSLLGPNTIYFGEGSWLTVV.

The chain carries TRBV28 and TRBJ1-4; D possibly corresponds to TRBD1 (6 bases). Germline assignment: CDR1 MDHEN and CDR2 SYDVKM. The CDR3 is 16 residues long. V lost 6 bases to trimming and J lost 6 bases, with 20 bases between them. As DNA, the CDR3 is TGTGCCAGCAGCATTATAACACAGGGTGTGGATGAAAAACTGTTTTTT. This translates into CASSIITQGVDEKLFF.

This chain connects TRBV28 to TRBJ1-1; 7 positions match TRBD1. Germline V lookup: CDR1 MDHEN, CDR2 SYDVKM. Losses at the gene ends were 4 bases for V and 6 bases for J; bases not matched to a gene: 8. This CDR3 region has 14 residues. DNA of the CDR3: TGTGCCAGCAGTTCCAGACAGGGTGGACCTGAAGCTTTCTTT. It encodes CASSSRQGGPEAFF.

This clone appeared a few times. The V call is TRBV15, the J call TRBJ1-4; a possible D gene is TRBD1 (6 bases). The length of the CDR3 is 16 residues. With 1 base removed from V and 3 bases from J, the gap between germline ends came to 12 bases. Germline V lookup: CDR1 LNHNV, CDR2 YYDKDF (reference sequence). CDR3 protein: CATSRAEGVSNEKLFF. CDR3 in DNA: TGTGCCACCAGCAGAGCTGAGGGGGTGTCTAATGAAAAACTGTTTTTT.

The V and J genes are TRBV6-6 and TRBJ1-5; perhaps TRBD1 as D (6 bases). Trimming removed 6 bases at V and 5 bases at J, with 17 bases between. Germline V gene data show CDR1 as MNHNY and CDR2 as SVGAGI (reference sequence). CDR3 size: 15 residues. The CDR3 sequence: CASRRAGTSDQPQHF. Written as DNA, the CDR3 is TGTGCCAGCAGACGAGCCGGGACATCAGATCAGCCCCAGCATTTT.

V is TRBV18 and J is TRBJ1-3; D remains unclear. The V gene's germline CDR1 is KGHSH and CDR2 LQKENI. This CDR3 region has 15 residues. Deletions cut 4 bases from V and 5 bases from J, with 15 bases between. The CDR3, as DNA: TGTGCCAGCTCACTCGATTACGAGGGCCGAAACACCATATATTTT. It translates to CASSLDYEGRNTIYF.

The chain uses TRBV13 and TRBJ1-6; 7 positions match TRBD1. The V segment lost 5 bases and the J segment 5 bases; nucleotides outside the gene matches: 3. Germline CDR1 is PRHDT and CDR2 is FYEKMQ (reference sequence). The CDR3 runs 14 residues. CDR3 DNA sequence: TGTGCCAGCAGCACTGGGACAGATAATTCACCCCTCCACTTT. It yields the protein CASSTGTDNSPLHF.

The gene calls are TRBV27 and TRBJ2-7; TRBD2 agrees at 13 bases. This CDR3 is built from 15 residues. The germline V gene encodes CDR1 MNHEY and CDR2 SMNVEV (reference sequence). J was trimmed by 4 bases and V by 4 bases; bases with no gene match: 4. The CDR3 loop is CASSSRLAGGYEQYF. The CDR3 DNA reads TGTGCCAGCAGTTCCCGACTAGCGGGGGGATACGAGCAGTACTTC.

The chain uses TRBV9 and TRBJ2-3; TRBD1 matches at 8 bases. V trimming: 3 bases; J trimming: 3 bases; junction bases outside the gene matches: 6. The CDR3 sequence is 15 residues long. Germline V CDR1 and CDR2: SGDLS, YYNGEE. The CDR3 loop reads CASSARQGLTDTQYF. CDR3 bases: TGTGCCAGCAGCGCCCGACAGGGGCTAACAGATACGCAGTATTTT. The full variable domain, completed using reference TRBV9 and TRBJ2-3, is DSGVTQTPKHLITATGQRVTLRCSPRSGDLSVYWYQQSLDQGLQFLIQYYNGEERAKGNILERFSAQQFPDLHSELNLSSLELGDSALYFCASSARQGLTDTQYFGPGTRLTVL.

V gene TRBV27 combines with J gene TRBJ2-6, with D possibly matching TRBD1 (5 bases). Germline V gene data show CDR1 as MNHEY and CDR2 as SMNVEV (reference sequence). The CDR3 is 16 amino acids. V was clipped by 5 bases and J by 5 bases, with 16 bases between them. CDR3 nucleotides: TGTGCCAGCAGTAGGGGCTTGGACCGAAGGGCCAACGTCCTGACTTTC. Its translation is CASSRGLDRRANVLTF.

The chain combines TRBV24-1 with TRBJ2-1; possible D gene TRBD2, 7 bases. The germline gives CDR1 KGHDR, CDR2 SFDVKD. The CDR3 totals 17 residues. The germline V and J ends were trimmed by 2 bases and 2 bases, with 15 bases remaining between them. CDR3 nucleotides: TGTGCCACCAGTGATTCCGAGGGGGGGCGGGCCTACAATGAGCAGTTCTTC. Encoded protein: CATSDSEGGRAYNEQFF.

The V and J genes are TRBV2 and TRBJ1-5; D uncertain. This CDR3 spans 15 amino acids. The germline V gene has CDR1 SNHLY and CDR2 FYNNEI. Trimming stripped 4 bases from V and 3 bases from J, with 13 bases between. The CDR3 coding sequence is TGTGCCAGCAGTGGACTTCCCGGCGACAATCAGCCCCAGCATTTT. It specifies CASSGLPGDNQPQHF. Looking up the rest from reference TRBV2 and TRBJ1-5 gives the full variable domain: EPEVTQTPSHQVTQMGQEVILRCVPISNHLYFYWYRQILGQKVEFLVSFYNNEISEKSEIFDDQFSVERPDGSNFTLKIRSTKLEDSAMYFCASSGLPGDNQPQHFGDGTRLSIL.

Comment on this clone: A junction end diverges from the germline sequence, so it may reflect a read error. The chain links TRBV7-8 to TRBJ2-1; TRBD1 aligns across 8 bases. The CDR3 sequence is 14 residues long. Germline loops: CDR1 SGHVS, CDR2 FQNEAQ. The DNA for the CDR3 is TGTGCCAGCAGCTTCCGGGACAGGAACAATGAGCAATTCTTC. This translates into CASSFRDRNNEQFF.

V usage is TRBV2 and J usage is TRBJ2-7, with D tentatively TRBD2 (6 bases). V was pared by 6 bases and J by 5 bases, with 11 bases between. The CDR3 totals 12 residues. CDR1 SNHLY and CDR2 FYNNEI come from the germline V gene. The CDR3 region is CASRNSGHEQYF. CDR3 nucleotide sequence: TGTGCCAGCAGGAATAGCGGTCACGAGCAGTACTTC. Drawing the rest from reference TRBV2 and TRBJ2-7, the complete variable domain is EPEVTQTPSHQVTQMGQEVILRCVPISNHLYFYWYRQILGQKVEFLVSFYNNEISEKSEIFDDQFSVERPDGSNFTLKIRSTKLEDSAMYFCASRNSGHEQYFGPGTRLTVT.

This clone was recorded only once. V and J are TRBV10-2 and TRBJ2-7; D gene uncertain. V was pared by 5 bases and J by 3 bases, with 14 bases between. Germline V gene data show CDR1 as WSHSY and CDR2 as SAAADI. The CDR3 runs to 14 residues. The CDR3 DNA reads TGCGCCAGCAGTCACAGAAAAGAAAACTACGAGCAGTACTTC. Encoded protein: CASSHRKENYEQYF.

The chain has TRBV10-3 and TRBJ2-2; TRBD1 is a possible D gene (6 bases). This CDR3 contains 16 residues. Trimming took off 2 bases at V and 8 bases at J, with 18 bases between the two ends. The germline V gene has CDR1 ENHRY and CDR2 SYGVKD. CDR3 region: CAISEKQDRFLGELFF. In DNA form, the CDR3 reads TGTGCCATCAGTGAGAAACAGGACAGATTTTTGGGGGAGCTGTTTTTT.

The chain has TRBV11-2 and TRBJ2-3; D is unclear. Trimming pared 5 bases from V and 2 bases from J, leaving 5 bases between. The CDR3 consists of 12 residues. CDR1 is SGHAT and CDR2 is FQNNGV in the germline V gene. CDR3 sequence reads: CASSPSTDTQYF. The CDR3, as DNA: TGTGCCAGCAGCCCTTCCACAGATACGCAGTATTTT.

Here the CDR3 DNA reads TGTGCCAGCAGCCGCCAGGGTACGCAGTATTTT. This gives the protein CASSRQGTQYF. The chain combines TRBV5-4 with TRBJ2-3; weak D call: TRBD1 (5 bases). Germline lookup yields CDR1 SGHNT and CDR2 YYREEE (reference sequence). The CDR3 spans 11 residues. With 4 bases removed from V and 8 bases from J, the gap between germline ends came to 8 bases.

V is TRBV5-4 and J is TRBJ2-5, with D maybe TRBD2 (6 bases). CDR1 and CDR2 from the germline V gene are SGHNT and YYREEE (reference sequence). The CDR3 has 16 residues. Between the trimmed V and J ends, which lost 2 bases and 2 bases, there was a span of 16 bases. CDR3 region: CASSFPGGEGQETQYF. The CDR3 nucleotides read TGTGCCAGCAGCTTCCCCGGGGGTGAGGGGCAAGAGACCCAGTACTTC.